Listed below are T cell receptor beta chains from one sample, sequenced in a study of blood T cell repertoires in COVID-19. Assay used: immunoSEQ multiplex PCR; TCRdb lists only in-frame clones, some missing. The sample contains over 400,000 clones, about 89% of which appear only once. Sequencing used peripheral blood. The source of these receptors is a woman between 45 and 60 years old with COVID-19, enrolled during active disease. The CDR3 runs from the conserved cysteine through the conserved F or W.

J: TRBJ1-5; V: TRBV25-1; CDR3: CASAPSDSNQPQHF
J: TRBJ1-4; V: TRBV9; CDR3: CASSGGGDEKLFF
J: TRBJ1-2; V: TRBV29-1; CDR3: CSVEDPGQGPNYGYTF
J: TRBJ2-7; V: TRBV28; CDR3: CASSSPGDGRRPYEQYF
J: TRBJ2-1; V: TRBV10-1; CDR3: CASSESLAGPRNEQFF
J: TRBJ2-6; V: TRBV2; CDR3: CASRQGPRESGANVLTF
J: TRBJ2-1; V: TRBV14; CDR3: CASSQLDRDNEQFF
J: TRBJ1-6; V: TRBV7-9; CDR3: CASSRFGGAMANSPLHF
J: TRBJ1-3; V: TRBV6-5; CDR3: CASSTGVPFGNTIYF
J: TRBJ1-2; V: TRBV12-3/TRBV12-4; CDR3: CASSLGADGYTF